The next 7 T cell receptor beta chains were all read from a single sample in a study of T cells in Graves' hyperthyroidism and ophthalmopathy. Amplification yielded TCR beta CDR3 regions, with RNA transcripts as the source. TCR CDR3 regions were first amplified by RT-PCR with HTBI primers. Each CDR3 protein gets one entry after TCRdb re-called the multiplex PCR reads with MiXCR. The sample includes nearly 600,000 distinct CDR3 sequences, around 13% of them seen just once. Sequencing used blood. All receptors derive from a woman in her twenties or thirties with Graves' hyperthyroidism that later progressed to Graves' ophthalmopathy.

In this sample, this clonotype turned up a few times. The V and J genes are TRBV5-1 and TRBJ2-2; D is unclear. Between the trimmed V and J ends, which lost 6 bases and 1 base, there was a span of 10 bases. The CDR3 spans 14 residues. Germline-derived CDR1 and CDR2 are SGHRS and YFSETQ. CDR3: CASMRTVNTGELFF. CDR3 nucleotides: TGCGCCAGCATGCGGACGGTGAACACCGGGGAGCTGTTTTTT.

This clonotype was seen only a few times. The chain has TRBV19 and TRBJ2-1, with a tentative D call TRBD1 (6 bases). V lost 7 bases to trimming and J lost 2 bases, with 12 bases between them. The V gene's germline CDR1 is LNHDA and CDR2 SQIVND (reference sequence). This CDR3 contains 14 residues. This CDR3 reads CASKETGPYNEQFF. In DNA, the CDR3 is TGTGCCAGTAAGGAAACAGGGCCCTACAATGAGCAGTTCTTC.

This clonotype was observed at least ten times. V and J are TRBV28 and TRBJ2-2; a weak D match, TRBD2 (6 bases). The length of the CDR3 is 16 residues. Trimming left V 5 bases short and J 0 bases short, with 13 bases between. Germline CDR1 is MDHEN and CDR2 is SYDVKM. This CDR3 is CASSPRGGPNTGELFF. As DNA, the CDR3 is TGTGCCAGCAGTCCCCGTGGAGGGCCGAACACCGGGGAGCTGTTTTTT.

This clonotype was recorded at least ten times. This chain links TRBV7-3 with TRBJ1-1; the D is unclear. The CDR3 has 14 residues. Per the germline V gene, CDR1 is SGHTA and CDR2 is FQGTGA. V was trimmed by 2 bases and J by 0 bases, leaving 7 bases between them. The CDR3 DNA is TGTGCCAGCAGCTTATTTGGGATGAACACTGAAGCTTTCTTT. Protein product: CASSLFGMNTEAFF.

This clonotype was seen more than once but under ten times. The chain carries TRBV5-1 and TRBJ2-2, with D possibly TRBD1 on 5 matching bases. Germline CDR1 SGHRS, CDR2 YFSETQ. Trimming stripped 4 bases from V and 0 bases from J, with 13 bases between. This CDR3 is built from 16 residues. The CDR3 sequence is CASSPARGANTGELFF. As DNA, the CDR3 is TGCGCCAGCAGCCCGGCAAGGGGCGCGAACACCGGGGAGCTGTTTTTT. Filled out from reference TRBV5-1 and TRBJ2-2, the complete variable domain reads KAGVTQTPRYLIKTRGQQVTLSCSPISGHRSVSWYQQTPGQGLQFLFEYFSETQRNKGNFPGRFSGRQFSNSRSEMNVSTLELGDSALYLCASSPARGANTGELFFGEGSRLTVL.

This clonotype was counted ten times or more. This chain connects TRBV28 to TRBJ1-6; D uncertain. Germline V gene data show CDR1 as MDHEN and CDR2 as SYDVKM. The CDR3 length is 14 residues. V was trimmed by 6 bases and J by 7 bases, leaving 13 bases between them. This chain's CDR3 is CASSPAGRNSPLHF. As DNA, the CDR3 is TGTGCCAGCAGCCCTGCGGGTCGCAATTCACCCCTCCACTTT. The full variable domain, in which reference TRBV28 and TRBJ1-6 provide the parts outside the CDR3, is DVKVTQSSRYLVKRTGEKVFLECVQDMDHENMFWYRQDPGLGLRLIYFSYDVKMKEKGDIPEGYSVSREKKERFSLILESASTNQTSMYLCASSPAGRNSPLHFGNGTRLTVT.

This clonotype occurred a few times. This chain uses TRBV9 with TRBJ2-4; TRBD1 agrees at 7 bases. CDR1 SGDLS and CDR2 YYNGEE come from the germline V gene. Germline trimming cut 4 bases from V and 6 bases from J; bases unmatched to any gene: 7. The length of the CDR3 is 14 residues. The CDR3 DNA reads as TGTGCCAGCAGCTCTCCGACAGGGACAAACATTCAGTACTTC. It is translated as CASSSPTGTNIQYF.